The count of the clone carrying this T cell receptor beta chain is one. Its matching antigen is unknown. One junction end disagrees with the germline gene, perhaps due to a read error. The data derive from a study of tumor-infiltrating lymphocytes in primary liver carcinoma. Reverse transcription of approximately 520 ng total RNA with a constant-region primer produced TCR beta cDNA. Slightly modified ARM-PCR with three nested multiplex PCR rounds yielded TCR beta libraries. It was with TRBV1-TRBV30 forward primers and a C-beta reverse primer that the first two PCR rounds were run, at approximately 9 cycles each. Each CDR3 protein gets one entry after TCRdb re-called the multiplex PCR reads with MiXCR. The repertoire includes 95,000 to 100,000 distinct CDR3 sequences, around 71% of them detected once, and about 12% sits in the top ten. Each 20-30 mg portion of unsorted bulk tissue served as the source for co-extraction of RNA and DNA. Each tumor sample had over 75% viable tumor cells.

The length of the CDR3 is 13 residues. Germline V gene sequence: CDR1 SGHAT, CDR2 FQNNGV. Study conclusions and caveats: All five tumor regions shared only about 7-25% of top clones. The study found a significantly higher top-250-clone fraction in tumors than in blood (p = 0.039).

This chain uses TRBV11-2 with TRBJ2-2, with D perhaps assigned TRBD1 or TRBD2 (5 bases each). The clonotype comes from a woman in her sixties with primary liver carcinoma and hepatitis B virus infection. Sequencing was carried out using liver tumor tissue from sampling region 2. This sample's subset: tumor region T2, inferior pole. In nucleotides, the CDR3 is TGTGCCAGTAGCTCGGGACCTACAGGGGAGCTGTTTTTT. Its translation: CASSSGPTGELFF. Together with reference TRBV11-2 and TRBJ2-2, the CDR3 gives the full variable domain: EAGVAQSPRYKIIEKRQSVAFWCNPISGHATLYWYQQILGQGPKLLIQFQNNGVVDDSQLPKDRFSAERLKGVDSTLKIQPAKLEDSAVYLCASSSGPTGELFFGEGSRLTVL.